A single sample gave rise to the 6 T cell receptor beta chains below, sequenced in a study of early T cells in non-severe SARS-CoV-2 infection. TCRdb fed the 5' RACE reads into MiXCR, producing one record per CDR3 protein. The sample shows approximately 80,000 distinct CDR3 sequences, about 11% of them seen only once. Sequenced material: whole blood, taken at baseline. The receptors stem from an adult who was a healthcare worker with PCR-confirmed SARS-CoV-2 infection or an uninfected control (not recorded which).

This clonotype came up a few times. The chain joins TRBV4-2 to TRBJ2-5; D is uncertain. This CDR3 has 13 amino acids. Germline V gives CDR1 LGHNA, CDR2 YNFKEQ. V lost 4 bases, J lost 5 bases, and 11 bases lay in between. The CDR3 DNA follows: TGTGCCAGCAGCCCCCAAGGCATGGAGACCCAGTACTTC. It translates to CASSPQGMETQYF.

The chain carries TRBV7-2 and TRBJ2-5; D may match TRBD1 or TRBD2 (5 bases each). The germline V gene encodes CDR1 SGHTA and CDR2 FQGNSA. The CDR3 runs 13 residues. V lost 1 base, J lost 5 bases, and 8 bases lay in between. CDR3 in amino acids: CASSLGGYETQYF. DNA of the CDR3: TGTGCCAGCAGCTTAGGGGGGTATGAGACCCAGTACTTC.

This clonotype was detected a few times. This chain joins TRBV4-3 and TRBJ2-1, with D uncertain. The CDR3 has 14 amino acids. CDR1 is LGHNA and CDR2 is YSLEER in the germline V gene. Trimming took off 1 base at V and 9 bases at J, with 13 bases between the two ends. This chain's CDR3 is CASSQVLSRSEQFF. CDR3 coding DNA: TGCGCCAGCAGCCAAGTACTCTCTAGAAGTGAGCAGTTCTTC.

In its sample, this clonotype was seen a few times. This chain links TRBV5-1 with TRBJ2-3; perhaps TRBD2 as D (5 bases). This CDR3 spans 14 amino acids. Germline-derived CDR1 and CDR2 are SGHRS and YFSETQ. V lost 0 bases and J lost 2, with 7 bases in between. This chain's CDR3 is CASSLVDSTDTQYF. The DNA of the CDR3 is TGCGCCAGCAGCTTGGTGGACTCCACAGATACGCAGTATTTT.

In this sample, this clonotype turned up many times. The chain uses TRBV12-3 or TRBV12-4 and TRBJ1-6; maybe TRBD1 (5 bases). The CDR3 is 14 amino acids. V gave up 8 bases and J gave up 2 bases, with 10 bases separating them. The CDR3, as DNA: TGTGCCAGCTGGGGGGGTCCCTATAATTCACCCCTCCACTTT. Encoded protein: CASWGGPYNSPLHF.

This clonotype was seen repeatedly, ten times or more. This chain joins TRBV14 and TRBJ1-6; D ambiguous. Germline V CDR1 and CDR2: SGHDN, FVKESK. The CDR3 consists of 15 residues. Trimming pared 5 bases from V and 0 bases from J, leaving 8 bases between. CDR3 DNA: TGTGCCAGCAGCTCCCGACACTCCTATAATTCACCCCTCCACTTT. Protein sequence: CASSSRHSYNSPLHF.